This T cell receptor (beta chain) was observed in a study of CXCR3-negative and CXCR3-positive naive CD8 T cells. General observations from the study: Memory CD8+ cells showed much lower diversity, while both naive subsets were comparably high. CXCR3-negative and CXCR3-positive naive cells shared comparable TRBV-TRBJ usage, but memory cells did not.

The germline CDR1 and CDR2 sequences are LGHNA and YSLEER. The CDR3 loop spans 13 amino acids. Notes on this clonotype: What it binds is unknown.

Naive cells were sorted as CD45RO-, CCR7+, CD27+ and CD95-. In preparing the TRB cDNA libraries, 5' RACE with UMI labels was used. One entry per CDR3 protein, without DNA, is what TCRdb gives after re-calling the 5' RACE reads. With 100,000 to 150,000 distinct CDR3 sequences in the sample, the ten largest clones hold roughly 0.3%. The rearrangement uses TRBV4-3 and TRBJ2-7; the D gene TCRdb calls, TRBD1, cannot be checked with no DNA. Sequenced material: naive CXCR3- CD8+ T cells from blood. Subset noted: CD45RO-CCR7+CD27+CD95- naive CD8+ T cells lacking CXCR3 (TNR3-). The sequence was obtained from a human donor in good health. Some clones in this sample may be carry-over from other donors' samples. CDR3 sequence: CASSTDRVYEQYF.